The 27 T cell receptor beta chains listed next were all sequenced from one sample in a study of regulatory T cells in long-lasting Graves disease. With iRepertoire HTBI primers and Arm-PCR of CDR3 regions, TCR beta libraries were built. One entry per CDR3 protein, called by TCRdb with MiXCR from the multiplex PCR reads. The data show about 240,000 distinct CDR3 sequences, 20% seen once. Noted time point: newly diagnosed GD, antithyroid drugs for less than 3 months. RNA isolated from PBMCs was used to make the TCR library. Sequenced material: peripheral blood mononuclear cells (PBMCs), taken at new diagnosis, from a patient treated with antithyroid drugs. Receptors originate from a female donor with Graves disease.

In this sample, this clonotype turned up many times. The chain links TRBV9 to TRBJ2-3; 12 nucleotides line up with TRBD2. The V and J ends lost 3 bases and 5 bases, in that order; junction bases with no gene match: 7. The CDR3 runs to 16 residues. CDR1 and CDR2 (germline): SGDLS, YYNGEE. CDR3 sequence (DNA): TGTGCCAGCAGCGAAACGACTAGCGGGAGTGGAGATACGCAGTATTTT. The encoded protein is CASSETTSGSGDTQYF. Supplemented by reference TRBV9 and TRBJ2-3, the full variable domain reads DSGVTQTPKHLITATGQRVTLRCSPRSGDLSVYWYQQSLDQGLQFLIQYYNGEERAKGNILERFSAQQFPDLHSELNLSSLELGDSALYFCASSETTSGSGDTQYFGPGTRLTVL.

This clonotype was counted many times. The chain uses TRBV20-1 and TRBJ1-4; maybe TRBD1 (5 bases). The length of the CDR3 is 13 residues. Germline V lookup: CDR1 DFQATT, CDR2 SNEGSKA (reference sequence). With 6 bases removed from V and 7 bases from J, the gap between germline ends came to 15 bases. The CDR3: CSATRGSGEKLFF. Here the CDR3 DNA reads TGCAGTGCAACCCGGGGCAGTGGTGAAAAACTGTTTTTT.

This clonotype has a count of ten or more. The rearrangement uses TRBV2 and TRBJ2-1, with 11 bases identical to TRBD2. The length of the CDR3 is 14 residues. Losses at the gene ends were 9 bases for V and 4 bases for J; bases not matched to a gene: 5. CDR1 is SNHLY and CDR2 is FYNNEI in the germline V gene. CDR3 coding DNA: TGTGCCAGTGAGACTAGCGGGAATTACAATGAGCAGTTCTTC. The encoded protein is CASETSGNYNEQFF.

The sample holds a few counts of this clonotype. This may be a read error: a much more frequent sequence differs by one nucleotide. The missing conserved phenylalanine or tryptophan at the end of this CDR3 makes a read error likely. This chain joins TRBV29-1 and TRBJ2-1; 9 bases agree with TRBD1. The CDR3 is made up of 16 amino acids. V gave up 1 base and J gave up 0 bases; unmatched junction bases: 4. The germline V gene has CDR1 SQVTM and CDR2 ANQGSEA. CDR3 bases: TGCAGCGTTGAAGTGGGGACAGGGTTCTCCTACAATGAGCAGTTCCTC. Amino acid sequence: CSVEVGTGFSYNEQFL.

Comments on this clonotype: This sequence is one base from a far larger clone and is likely a read error. This sequence joins TRBV12-3 or TRBV12-4 and TRBJ2-7; 8 bases are shared with TRBD2. The junction had 11 bases not matched to a gene; V was cut back by 11 bases and J by 2 bases. This CDR3 has 14 residues. DNA of the CDR3: TGTGCCGGCGAGCCGGCCGGGGGGGCCTACGAGCAGTACTTC. The encoded protein is CAGEPAGGAYEQYF.

This clonotype showed up just a few times. The chain joins TRBV5-8 to TRBJ2-1; the D is unclear. Germline V lookup: CDR1 SGHTS, CDR2 YDEGEE. Between the trimmed V and J ends, which lost 0 bases and 8 bases, there was a span of 12 bases. This CDR3 comprises 14 residues. CDR3 nucleotides: TGTGCCAGCAGCTTGGCCTTTATGGGGTATGAGCAGTTCTTC. This translates into CASSLAFMGYEQFF.

The chain combines TRBV6-2 or TRBV6-3 with TRBJ2-5; D gene ambiguous. V was trimmed by 2 bases and J by 1 base, leaving 8 bases between them. Germline loops: CDR1 MNHEY, CDR2 SVGEGT. The CDR3 loop spans 14 amino acids. CDR3 sequence (DNA): TGTGCCAGCAGTTACCCCCCGTTCCAAGAGACCCAGTACTTC. It codes for CASSYPPFQETQYF.

In its sample, this clonotype was seen many times. The chain has TRBV7-2 and TRBJ1-1; TRBD1 aligns across 7 bases. The CDR3 spans 16 residues. Germline V gives CDR1 SGHTA, CDR2 FQGNSA. J was trimmed by 0 bases and V by 2 bases; bases with no gene match: 6. The chain's CDR3 is CASSLRLQGLNTEAFF. CDR3 DNA sequence: TGTGCCAGCAGCTTAAGGCTACAGGGGTTGAACACTGAAGCTTTCTTT.

This clonotype occurred a few times. This chain connects TRBV10-3 to TRBJ1-2; 12 bases are a match to TRBD1. The CDR3 covers 14 residues. Germline V gene sequence: CDR1 ENHRY, CDR2 SYGVKD. V gave up 10 bases and J gave up 6 bases; unmatched junction bases: 9. The CDR3 reads CATRGTGGADGYTF. Written as DNA, the CDR3 is TGTGCCACCCGGGGGACAGGGGGCGCGGATGGCTACACCTTC.

At least ten counts were recorded for this clonotype. The rearrangement links TRBV20-1 to TRBJ2-5; TRBD2 matches 12 bases. Trimming removed 3 bases from V and 2 bases from J; junction bases left unmatched: 4. CDR1 DFQATT and CDR2 SNEGSKA come from the germline V gene (reference sequence). The CDR3 extends over 15 amino acids. CDR3 bases: TGCAGTGCTAGGAGGACTAGCGGGATTCAAGAGACCCAGTACTTC. Protein product: CSARRTSGIQETQYF.

CDR3 region: CASGGGLAGYEQYF. The CDR3 DNA sequence: TGTGCCAGCGGCGGAGGACTAGCGGGTTACGAGCAGTACTTC. The V call is TRBV6-2 or TRBV6-3, the J call TRBJ2-7; 11 bases map to TRBD2. Trimming cost V 8 bases and J 4 bases; bases outside gene matches: 7. Germline V lookup: CDR1 MNHEY, CDR2 SVGEGT. CDR3 length: 14 residues.

This clonotype has ten or more counts. The chain uses TRBV6-1 and TRBJ1-1; D remains ambiguous. Trimming pared 7 bases from V and 9 bases from J, leaving 18 bases between. Germline V gene data show CDR1 as MNHNS and CDR2 as SASEGT. The CDR3 has 13 residues. Written as DNA, the CDR3 is TGTGCCAGCACAAAGGGCGGGAGTTTCCAAGCTTTCTTT. Residues: CASTKGGSFQAFF.

This clonotype has ten or more counts. The chain carries TRBV6-1 and TRBJ1-5, with D possibly being TRBD1 (5 bases). CDR3 size: 14 residues. Per germline, CDR1 MNHNS and CDR2 SASEGT. V lost 6 bases and J 11 bases, leaving 20 bases between the germline ends. The chain's CDR3 is CASSQGRAVVTQHF. In DNA form, the CDR3 reads TGTGCCAGCAGCCAGGGCAGGGCCGTTGTGACCCAGCATTTT.

CDR3 sequence: CASSISGRQGQETQYF. Written as DNA, the CDR3 is TGTGCCAGCAGCATCTCTGGCCGACAGGGCCAAGAGACCCAGTACTTC. The chain joins TRBV9 to TRBJ2-5, with TRBD1 matching 7 bases. The CDR3 contains 16 residues. Germline V gene lookup returns CDR1 SGDLS and CDR2 YYNGEE. Trimming cost V 4 bases and J 1 base; bases outside gene matches: 10. The full variable domain, in which reference TRBV9 and TRBJ2-5 provide the parts outside the CDR3, is DSGVTQTPKHLITATGQRVTLRCSPRSGDLSVYWYQQSLDQGLQFLIQYYNGEERAKGNILERFSAQQFPDLHSELNLSSLELGDSALYFCASSISGRQGQETQYFGPGTRLLVL.

This clonotype was found many times. V is TRBV12-3 or TRBV12-4 and J is TRBJ2-7, with D possibly TRBD1 on 5 matching bases. The CDR3 runs to 14 residues. Trimming removed 0 bases at V and 5 bases at J, with 11 bases between. The CDR3 reads CASSLAQGRNEQYF. The CDR3 DNA is TGTGCCAGCAGTTTAGCGCAGGGTAGGAACGAGCAGTACTTC.

This clonotype came up many times. The genes are TRBV7-2 and TRBJ1-2; the D gene is possibly TRBD1 (5 bases). The CDR3 covers 14 residues. In germline, CDR1 is SGHTA, CDR2 FQGNSA. The V gene lost 6 bases and the J gene lost 4 bases, with 15 bases spanning the gap. The CDR3 reads CASRPSGTPYGYTF. The CDR3 DNA reads TGTGCCAGCAGGCCATCAGGGACCCCCTATGGCTACACCTTC.

This clonotype occurred many times. The chain has TRBV4-1 and TRBJ2-3; 10 positions match TRBD2. The CDR3 is made up of 16 amino acids. CDR1 MGHRA and CDR2 YSYEKL come from the germline V gene. Trimming at V came to 0 bases and at J to 4 bases, leaving 4 bases not matched to a gene. The DNA of the CDR3 is TGCGCCAGCAGCCAAGATAAGCGGGGGGGATCAGATACGCAGTATTTT. Encoded protein: CASSQDKRGGSDTQYF.

This clonotype was counted at least ten times. The CDR3 nucleotides read TGTGCCAGCAGCCGTCAGGGGATGAACACTGAAGCTTTCTTT. It codes for CASSRQGMNTEAFF. J is TRBJ1-1 and V is TRBV7-6; a weak D match, TRBD1 (6 bases). The V and J ends lost 5 bases and 0 bases respectively, with 10 bases between them. Germline V gene lookup returns CDR1 SGHVS and CDR2 FNYEAQ. The CDR3 extends over 14 amino acids.

This clonotype was counted many times. The J gene is TRBJ1-1, the V gene TRBV10-2, with D possibly matching TRBD1 (6 bases). Trimming stripped 0 bases from V and 3 bases from J, with 14 bases between. CDR1 and CDR2 from the germline V gene are WSHSY and SAAADI. This CDR3 has 16 residues. This CDR3 reads CASSESKGGEDTEAFF. DNA for the CDR3: TGCGCCAGCAGTGAGTCGAAGGGGGGCGAGGACACTGAAGCTTTCTTT.

This clonotype has a count of ten or more. The chain uses TRBV10-1 and TRBJ1-1, with D hard to call. Trimming shortened V by 6 bases and J by 2 bases, and 10 bases separated the two germline ends. The CDR3 is 13 amino acids. Per germline, CDR1 WNHNN and CDR2 SYGVQD (reference sequence). The CDR3 loop reads CASSPMDNTEAFF. CDR3 coding DNA: TGCGCCAGCAGCCCCATGGACAACACTGAAGCTTTCTTT.

Concerning this clonotype: It differs at one base from a far larger clone, so likely a read error. The gene calls are TRBV7-2 and TRBJ2-1; 7 nucleotides align to TRBD2. After removal of 1 base from V and 10 bases from J, the junction contained 22 bases not matched to a gene. Germline CDR1 is SGHTA and CDR2 is FQGNSA. This CDR3 has 19 amino acids. This CDR3 is CASSLGGGGFRTRSYEQFF. The CDR3 DNA reads TGTGCCAGCAGCTTAGGGGGGGGTGGGTTTCGGACGCGCTCCTACGAGCAGTTCTTC.

This clonotype has just a few counts. The chain employs TRBV3-1 and TRBJ2-7; tentatively, D is TRBD2 (5 bases). CDR3 length: 14 residues. The V end lost 0 bases, the J end lost 6 bases, and 12 bases lay between the germline ends. Germline V gene data show CDR1 as LGHDT and CDR2 as YNNKEL (reference sequence). CDR3 DNA: TGTGCCAGCAGCCAAGATCGTGGTAGCGCCGAGCAGTACTTC. Translating gives CASSQDRGSAEQYF.

This clonotype showed up many times. CDR3 sequence: CASHPGGPMGEQYF. The CDR3 coding sequence is TGTGCCAGCCATCCCGGGGGACCGATGGGCGAGCAGTACTTC. This chain links TRBV2 with TRBJ2-7; possibly TRBD2 for D (6 bases). Germline CDR1 and CDR2: SNHLY and FYNNEI. This CDR3 is 14 amino acids long. V was clipped by 8 bases and J by 6 bases, with 20 bases between them. The full variable domain, its missing parts supplied by reference TRBV2 and TRBJ2-7, is EPEVTQTPSHQVTQMGQEVILRCVPISNHLYFYWYRQILGQKVEFLVSFYNNEISEKSEIFDDQFSVERPDGSNFTLKIRSTKLEDSAMYFCASHPGGPMGEQYFGPGTRLTVT.

This clonotype has a count of ten or more. This chain joins TRBV11-2 and TRBJ2-5; TRBD2 matches 8 bases. In germline, CDR1 is SGHAT, CDR2 FQNNGV. CDR3 length equals 14 residues. V lost 6 bases and J lost 5; bases outside the gene matches: 8. CDR3 DNA sequence: TGTGCCAGCAGGCAAGCCGGGGGGGTCGAGACCCAGTACTTC. Its translation is CASRQAGGVETQYF.

Notes on this clonotype: A far more abundant clone sits one base away, making this likely a read error. This rearrangement joins TRBV7-2 to TRBJ2-3; 8 bases match TRBD2. The CDR3 covers 16 residues. The germline V gene encodes CDR1 SGHTA and CDR2 FQGNSA. Trimming at V came to 2 bases and at J to 6 bases, leaving 10 bases not matched to a gene. Here the CDR3 DNA reads TGTGCCAGCAGCTTAACGAGCGGGAGAGTTTTGGATACGCAGTATTTT. This encodes CASSLTSGRVLDTQYF. Full variable domain (rest looked up from reference TRBV7-2 and TRBJ2-3): GAGVSQSPSNKVTEKGKDVELRCDPISGHTALYWYRQSLGQGLEFLIYFQGNSAPDKSGLPSDRFSAERTGGSVSTLTIQRTQQEDSAVYLCASSLTSGRVLDTQYFGPGTRLTVL.

This chain joins TRBV18 and TRBJ1-5; D is perhaps TRBD1 (5 bases). Germline-derived CDR1 and CDR2 are KGHSH and LQKENI. The ends were cut back, 6 bases at V and 0 bases at J, with 9 bases in the middle. The CDR3 is made up of 14 amino acids. The CDR3: CASSPGVSNQPQHF. The CDR3 bases are TGTGCCAGCTCTCCGGGGGTTAGCAATCAGCCCCAGCATTTT. The whole variable domain, remainder taken from reference TRBV18 and TRBJ1-5, is NAGVMQNPRHLVRRRGQEARLRCSPMKGHSHVYWYRQLPEEGLKFMVYLQKENIIDESGMPKERFSAEFPKEGPSILRIQQVVRGDSAAYFCASSPGVSNQPQHFGDGTRLSIL.

This clonotype was detected many times. The gene calls are TRBV2 and TRBJ2-1, with D perhaps being TRBD1 or TRBD2 (5 bases each). Between the trimmed V and J ends, which lost 4 bases and 5 bases, there was a span of 15 bases. Per the germline V gene, CDR1 is SNHLY and CDR2 is FYNNEI. This CDR3 has 15 amino acids. CDR3 loop: CASSGDRGPNNEQFF. The CDR3 DNA is TGTGCCAGCAGTGGGGACCGAGGACCGAACAATGAGCAGTTCTTC.